These 29 T cell receptor beta chains came from one sample sequenced in a study of identical twins. TCRdb recomputed calls from the 5' RACE reads with MiXCR, one row per CDR3 protein. The table shows 200,000 to 250,000 distinct CDR3 sequences, with over 12% occurring only once. The sequenced material came from memory (CD45RO+) T cells sorted from blood. The receptors were sampled from a woman between 18 and 30 years old in good health.

This chain connects TRBV7-2 to TRBJ1-5; D is undetermined. V was shortened by 3 bases and J by 3 bases, with 6 bases between the two germline ends. The CDR3 runs to 13 residues. Germline lookup yields CDR1 SGHTA and CDR2 FQGNSA. The CDR3 is CASSFDTNQPQHF. The CDR3 DNA reads TGTGCCAGCAGCTTTGACACCAATCAGCCCCAGCATTTT. The full variable domain, in which reference TRBV7-2 and TRBJ1-5 provide the parts outside the CDR3, is GAGVSQSPSNKVTEKGKDVELRCDPISGHTALYWYRQSLGQGLEFLIYFQGNSAPDKSGLPSDRFSAERTGGSVSTLTIQRTQQEDSAVYLCASSFDTNQPQHFGDGTRLSIL.

The chain uses TRBV9 and TRBJ2-3; D remains unclear. Looked up from germline, CDR1 is SGDLS and CDR2 is YYNGEE. Trimming left V 4 bases short and J 2 bases short, with 11 bases between. The CDR3 is 14 amino acids. CDR3 bases: TGTGCCAGCAGCCCGGCTGGATACACAGATACGCAGTATTTT. Translated, it gives CASSPAGYTDTQYF.

The J gene is TRBJ1-1, the V gene TRBV12-3 or TRBV12-4, with TRBD1 as a possible D gene (6 bases). CDR3 length: 12 residues. V lost 3 bases and J 6 bases, leaving 8 bases between the germline ends. In DNA, the CDR3 is TGTGCCAGCAGTTTTCGGGGGCCTGAAGCTTTCTTT. Translated, it gives CASSFRGPEAFF.

The gene calls are TRBV5-1 and TRBJ2-1, with D perhaps matching TRBD1 (5 bases). The CDR3 has 14 amino acids. The V end was cut by 0 bases, the J end by 4 bases, with 8 bases between. Per the germline V gene, CDR1 is SGHRS and CDR2 is YFSETQ. This CDR3 reads CASSLDRLYNEQFF. The CDR3, as DNA: TGCGCCAGCAGCTTGGACAGGTTATACAATGAGCAGTTCTTC.

This chain uses TRBV20-1 with TRBJ1-5, with D maybe TRBD1 (6 bases). Germline CDR1 is DFQATT and CDR2 is SNEGSKA (reference sequence). Trimming took 3 bases from V and 4 from J, leaving 13 bases between them. The CDR3 sequence is 14 residues long. The chain's CDR3 is CSASRGPGNQPQHF. The CDR3 nucleotides read TGCAGTGCTAGCAGGGGACCCGGTAATCAGCCCCAGCATTTT.

The chain joins TRBV7-9 to TRBJ1-5, with 12 bases fitting TRBD1. The CDR3 is 16 amino acids. The ends lost 10 bases at V and 2 bases at J; junction bases unmatched: 9. Germline CDR1 is SEHNR and CDR2 is FQNEAQ (reference sequence). The CDR3 loop reads CATGTGGAGGNQPQHF. CDR3 nucleotides: TGTGCCACCGGGACAGGGGGCGCGGGGGGCAATCAGCCCCAGCATTTT.

This clonotype was detected ten times or more. The V gene is TRBV20-1, the J gene TRBJ2-1; perhaps TRBD2 as D (7 bases). Trimming shortened V by 3 bases and J by 1 base, and 13 bases separated the two germline ends. This CDR3 spans 15 amino acids. Germline V lookup: CDR1 DFQATT, CDR2 SNEGSKA (reference sequence). In DNA, the CDR3 is TGCAGTGCTAGGGGCGGGGGCCGATCCTACAATGAGCAGTTCTTC. It yields the protein CSARGGGRSYNEQFF.

The chain joins TRBV7-2 to TRBJ2-1; TRBD2 agrees at 7 bases. Germline V CDR1 and CDR2: SGHTA, FQGNSA. The CDR3 has 14 amino acids. V dropped 1 base and J dropped 8; count of bases not matched to a gene: 5. The CDR3 spells CASSLERGRDEQFF. CDR3 nucleotides: TGTGCCAGCAGCTTAGAGCGGGGCAGGGATGAGCAGTTCTTC.

The gene calls are TRBV5-5 and TRBJ1-2, with TRBD1 matching 11 bases. In germline, CDR1 is SGHKS, CDR2 YYEKEE (reference sequence). This CDR3 is built from 17 residues. With 1 base clipped from V and 7 bases from J, the junction kept 12 bases outside the gene matches. This CDR3 is CASSLRIGTGGFGGYTF. The CDR3 DNA sequence: TGTGCCAGCAGCTTGCGGATTGGGACAGGGGGATTTGGTGGCTACACCTTC.

This clonotype turned up a few times. This chain connects TRBV12-3 or TRBV12-4 to TRBJ1-2, with a weak D call TRBD1 (6 bases). CDR3 length equals 15 residues. The V end lost 6 bases, the J end lost 4 bases, and 18 bases lay between the germline ends. CDR3 amino acids: CASSAPTGLSYGYTF. CDR3 DNA: TGTGCCAGCAGCGCCCCTACAGGGCTTTCCTATGGCTACACCTTC.

This rearrangement joins TRBV28 to TRBJ1-1; no firm D call. CDR3 length: 13 residues. Trimming stripped 6 bases from V and 7 bases from J, with 15 bases between. Germline V gene sequence: CDR1 MDHEN, CDR2 SYDVKM. The CDR3 here is CASRDQSVVEAFF. For the CDR3, the DNA is TGTGCCAGCAGGGACCAGAGCGTAGTTGAAGCTTTCTTT. Combining the CDR3 with reference TRBV28 and TRBJ1-1 gives the whole variable domain DVKVTQSSRYLVKRTGEKVFLECVQDMDHENMFWYRQDPGLGLRLIYFSYDVKMKEKGDIPEGYSVSREKKERFSLILESASTNQTSMYLCASRDQSVVEAFFGQGTRLTVV.

In its sample, this clonotype was seen many times. This chain links TRBV5-5 with TRBJ1-5; D possibly corresponds to TRBD1 (5 bases). The germline V and J ends were trimmed by 1 base and 5 bases, with 13 bases remaining between them. The V gene's germline CDR1 is SGHKS and CDR2 YYEKEE (reference sequence). The length of the CDR3 is 15 residues. The CDR3 spells CASSLYQGGDQPQHF. The CDR3 bases are TGTGCCAGCAGCTTGTACCAGGGTGGGGATCAGCCCCAGCATTTT. Variable domain in full (rest from reference TRBV5-5 and TRBJ1-5): DAGVTQSPTHLIKTRGQQVTLRCSPISGHKSVSWYQQVLGQGPQFIFQYYEKEERGRGNFPDRFSARQFPNYSSELNVNALLLGDSALYLCASSLYQGGDQPQHFGDGTRLSIL.

This clonotype has only a few counts. This chain uses TRBV29-1 with TRBJ2-3; 9 bases line up with TRBD2. The CDR3 is made up of 14 amino acids. Germline V gene lookup returns CDR1 SQVTM and CDR2 ANQGSEA. V lost 3 bases to trimming and J lost 6 bases; unmatched junction nucleotides: 7. The CDR3 DNA reads as TGCAGCGTTGAGGCGGGAGGGGTGGGGGATACGCAGTATTTT. This translates into CSVEAGGVGDTQYF.

This clonotype came up a few times. The chain recombines TRBV20-1 with TRBJ2-7, with D possibly TRBD1 on 6 matching bases. This CDR3 contains 14 residues. The germline V gene has CDR1 DFQATT and CDR2 SNEGSKA (reference sequence). Trimming pared 1 base from V and 5 bases from J, leaving 15 bases between. The CDR3 here is CSARGGQIQNEQYF. The CDR3 DNA reads as TGCAGTGCTAGAGGTGGACAGATACAGAACGAGCAGTACTTC.

The chain couples TRBV7-2 to TRBJ1-1; D is ambiguous. Germline-derived CDR1 and CDR2 are SGHTA and FQGNSA. The CDR3 sequence is 14 residues long. V lost 5 bases to trimming and J lost 0 bases, with 10 bases between them. CDR3 DNA sequence: TGTGCCAGCAGCCTCTCTCTGCTGAACACTGAAGCTTTCTTT. Its translation is CASSLSLLNTEAFF.

This rearrangement joins TRBV12-3 or TRBV12-4 to TRBJ1-1, with D perhaps TRBD1 (5 bases). CDR3 length: 13 amino acids. V lost 2 bases and J 5 bases, leaving 9 bases between the germline ends. CDR3 protein: CASSLLRETEAFF. CDR3 in DNA: TGTGCCAGCAGTTTACTCAGGGAAACTGAAGCTTTCTTT.

This clonotype was observed at least ten times. The CDR3 here is CASSYSSGEYNEQFF. The CDR3 DNA is TGTGCCAGCAGTTACTCGTCCGGGGAATACAATGAGCAGTTCTTC. The V and J genes are TRBV6-5 and TRBJ2-1; TRBD2 is a possible D gene (5 bases). The germline CDR1 and CDR2 sequences are MNHEY and SVGAGI. V gave up 0 bases and J gave up 4 bases, with 10 bases separating them. The CDR3 loop spans 15 amino acids.

This rearrangement joins TRBV6-1 to TRBJ2-7; TRBD1 or TRBD2 may be the D gene (5 bases each). Trimming left V 2 bases short and J 4 bases short, with 18 bases between. The CDR3 totals 16 residues. CDR1 and CDR2 (germline): MNHNS, SASEGT. CDR3: CASSERAGLEGYEQYF. In nucleotides, the CDR3 is TGTGCCAGCAGTGAAAGGGCGGGCTTAGAGGGGTACGAGCAGTACTTC.

This clonotype was seen more than once but under ten times. The chain is built from TRBV11-2 and TRBJ2-7, with 8 bases identical to TRBD2. With V trimmed by 5 bases and J by 7 bases, 19 bases remained unmatched. The germline gives CDR1 SGHAT, CDR2 FQNNGV. The length of the CDR3 is 17 residues. DNA of the CDR3: TGTGCCAGCAGCCCAGCCAAGTCTGGGAGCGGGAGCGGTGAGCAGTACTTC. Amino acids: CASSPAKSGSGSGEQYF.

In this sample, this clonotype turned up a few times. This rearrangement joins TRBV5-6 to TRBJ1-1, with D possibly being TRBD1 (6 bases). V lost 5 bases to trimming and J lost 8 bases, with 19 bases between them. The V gene's germline CDR1 is SGHDT and CDR2 YYEEEE. The CDR3 is 14 residues long. The CDR3 loop reads CASRFGGNSREAFF. In DNA form, the CDR3 reads TGTGCCAGCAGATTTGGGGGCAATTCGAGAGAAGCTTTCTTT.

The gene calls are TRBV29-1 and TRBJ2-5, with 10 positions matching TRBD2. The ends lost 1 base at V and 5 bases at J; junction bases unmatched: 7. This CDR3 comprises 15 residues. The germline V gene encodes CDR1 SQVTM and CDR2 ANQGSEA. The CDR3 region has the DNA TGCAGCGTTGAAGGGATAGAAGCGGGAGGGGAGACCCAGTACTTC. It is translated as CSVEGIEAGGETQYF.

Details on this clonotype: The junction shows a germline mismatch at one end, possibly a read error. This chain connects TRBV27 to TRBJ2-7; 7 nucleotides line up with TRBD1. The CDR3 totals 13 residues. Germline values: CDR1 MNHEY, CDR2 SMNVEV (reference sequence). The DNA of the CDR3 is TGTGCCAGCAGCCCCCAGGGACAGCCCAAAAGGCACTTC. This sequence encodes CASSPQGQPKRHF.

The gene calls are TRBV5-1 and TRBJ2-3, with D perhaps assigned TRBD1 or TRBD2 (6 bases each). The germline V gene encodes CDR1 SGHRS and CDR2 YFSETQ. The CDR3 is made up of 17 amino acids. The V gene lost 3 bases and the J gene lost 4 bases, with 21 bases spanning the gap. CDR3: CASSWGAGRSFPDTQYF. CDR3 sequence (DNA): TGCGCCAGCAGCTGGGGGGCAGGGAGGTCCTTCCCAGATACGCAGTATTTT.

This clonotype occurred a few times. The chain combines TRBV29-1 with TRBJ2-1; the D gene is possibly TRBD2 (5 bases). The CDR3 runs 17 residues. V gave up 1 base and J gave up 0 bases, with 16 bases separating them. The germline gives CDR1 SQVTM, CDR2 ANQGSEA. This chain's CDR3 is CSVEGLWAGSSYNEQFF. Here the CDR3 DNA reads TGCAGCGTTGAAGGCCTTTGGGCGGGTAGCTCCTACAATGAGCAGTTCTTC.

The sample holds a few counts of this clonotype. V is TRBV7-3 and J is TRBJ2-1; 8 nucleotides match TRBD1. V was clipped by 2 bases and J by 8 bases; unmatched bases: 8. The CDR3 totals 15 residues. Germline CDR1 is SGHTA and CDR2 is FQGTGA. CDR3 DNA: TGTGCCAGCAGCTTATGGAATCAGGGGGCAGATGAGCAGTTCTTC. Its translation: CASSLWNQGADEQFF.

This clonotype was recorded a few times. The CDR3, as DNA: TGTGCCAGCAGTTTACTAGCGGGGGCACAAACCTACAATGAGCAGTTCTTC. This codes for CASSLLAGAQTYNEQFF. The chain has TRBV12-3 or TRBV12-4 and TRBJ2-1; 10 positions agree with TRBD2. V gave up 2 bases and J gave up 2 bases; unmatched junction bases: 6. The CDR3 extends over 17 amino acids.

This clonotype was observed a few times. The V gene is TRBV7-2, the J gene TRBJ1-4; D remains ambiguous. CDR3 length: 13 residues. V dropped 2 bases and J dropped 5 bases, with 6 bases sitting between them. Germline CDR1 SGHTA, CDR2 FQGNSA. The CDR3 region has the DNA TGTGCCAGCAGCTTAAGGAGAAATGAAAAACTGTTTTTT. This codes for CASSLRRNEKLFF.

The gene calls are TRBV20-1 and TRBJ1-6, with D tentatively TRBD1 (6 bases). The length of the CDR3 is 14 residues. Trimming took 1 base from V and 5 from J, leaving 9 bases between them. CDR1 and CDR2 (germline): DFQATT, SNEGSKA (reference sequence). Here the CDR3 DNA reads TGCAGTGCTAGAGCCGGGGGGCATAATTCACCCCTCCACTTT. The encoded protein is CSARAGGHNSPLHF.

This clonotype was seen a handful of times. The rearrangement uses TRBV20-1 and TRBJ2-7; 7 bases match TRBD1. The CDR3 runs to 14 residues. J gave up 2 bases and V 6 bases, and 10 bases lay outside the gene matches. From germline, CDR1 is DFQATT and CDR2 SNEGSKA (reference sequence). The CDR3 region is CSARTGKGTYEQYF. The CDR3 DNA is TGCAGTGCCCGGACAGGCAAGGGAACCTACGAGCAGTACTTC.